The 31 T cell receptor beta chains listed next were all sequenced from one sample in a study of blood T cell repertoires in COVID-19. TCRdb's copy holds only in-frame clones and misses some; the assay was immunoSEQ multiplex PCR. Of 100,000 to 150,000 clones in the sample, under 85% were seen once. What was sequenced was peripheral blood. The receptor set was obtained from a man between 35 and 55 years old with active or convalescent COVID-19.

This chain links TRBV5-1 with TRBJ2-7, with D maybe TRBD2 (6 bases). The germline gives CDR1 SGHRS, CDR2 YFSETQ. The CDR3 is made up of 15 amino acids. With 1 base removed from V and 2 bases from J, the gap between germline ends came to 13 bases. CDR3: CASSLRGTGPYEQYF. The CDR3 DNA reads TGCGCCAGCAGCTTGCGCGGGACGGGACCCTACGAGCAGTACTTC.

The V and J genes are TRBV10-3 and TRBJ2-3, with no clear D. V was pared by 4 bases and J by 4 bases, with 6 bases between. The length of the CDR3 is 12 residues. Germline V CDR1 and CDR2: ENHRY, SYGVKD. Written as DNA, the CDR3 is TGTGCCATCAGTGCGACATCAGATACGCAGTATTTT. It specifies CAISATSDTQYF.

The genes are TRBV5-1 and TRBJ1-3; D is undetermined. Germline CDR1 reads SGHRS; CDR2 reads YFSETQ. This CDR3 comprises 14 residues. Between the trimmed V and J ends, which lost 1 base and 3 bases, there was a span of 8 bases. The CDR3 sequence is CASSLSGIGNTIYF. CDR3 sequence (DNA): TGCGCCAGCAGCTTGTCGGGTATTGGAAACACCATATATTTT. The full variable domain, rest sourced from reference TRBV5-1 and TRBJ1-3, is KAGVTQTPRYLIKTRGQQVTLSCSPISGHRSVSWYQQTPGQGLQFLFEYFSETQRNKGNFPGRFSGRQFSNSRSEMNVSTLELGDSALYLCASSLSGIGNTIYFGEGSWLTVV.

The chain uses TRBV6-5 and TRBJ1-4, with TRBD1 matching over 9 bases. CDR3 length equals 14 residues. V shed 6 bases, J shed 5 bases, and the junction held 4 bases outside the gene matches. Per germline, CDR1 MNHEY and CDR2 SVGAGI. DNA for the CDR3: TGTGCCAGCAGGGTGGGACAGGGCAATGAAAAACTGTTTTTT. Protein sequence: CASRVGQGNEKLFF.

This chain connects TRBV6-1 to TRBJ2-3, with a tentative D call TRBD1 (5 bases). This CDR3 contains 15 residues. Trimming took off 2 bases at V and 5 bases at J, with 14 bases between the two ends. Germline loops: CDR1 MNHNS, CDR2 SASEGT. The CDR3 here is CASSEQTVPGDTQYF. In DNA form, the CDR3 reads TGTGCCAGCAGTGAACAGACAGTTCCGGGAGATACGCAGTATTTT.

The genes are TRBV6-6 and TRBJ2-5; 10 bases are shared with TRBD2. Trimming cost V 5 bases and J 4 bases; bases outside gene matches: 1. Germline V CDR1 and CDR2: MNHNY, SVGAGI (reference sequence). There are 13 residues in the CDR3. The chain's CDR3 is CASSLAGVETQYF. CDR3 sequence (DNA): TGTGCCAGCAGTCTAGCGGGGGTAGAGACCCAGTACTTC.

In regard to this clone: Other DNA sequences in the same sample also yield this CDR3. The rearrangement joins TRBV5-1 to TRBJ2-5, with 10 nucleotides matching TRBD2. J gave up 2 bases and V 0 bases, and 1 base lay outside the gene matches. Germline CDR1 reads SGHRS; CDR2 reads YFSETQ. The CDR3 is 15 residues long. The CDR3 region is CASSLVAGGQETQYF. CDR3 in DNA: TGCGCCAGCAGCTTGGTAGCGGGGGGACAAGAGACCCAGTACTTC.

CDR3 sequence (DNA): TGCGCCAGCACACCCTTCGGGGGCGGGGGGGTGCAAGAGACCCAGTACTTC. It is translated as CASTPFGGGGVQETQYF. The rearrangement joins TRBV5-1 to TRBJ2-5; TRBD2 matches 9 bases. CDR1 SGHRS and CDR2 YFSETQ come from the germline V gene. The V and J ends lost 6 bases and 2 bases, in that order; junction bases with no gene match: 14. This CDR3 is 17 amino acids long.

The chain uses TRBV6-5 and TRBJ2-7, with TRBD1 matching 11 bases. The V gene's germline CDR1 is MNHEY and CDR2 SVGAGI. This CDR3 spans 15 amino acids. V shed 7 bases, J shed 2 bases, and the junction held 7 bases outside the gene matches. The CDR3 DNA is TGTGCCAGCAAGGACAGGGGGCGCAGTCCCTACGAGCAGTACTTC. This codes for CASKDRGRSPYEQYF.

The genes are TRBV10-1 and TRBJ1-1; perhaps TRBD1 as D (6 bases). Trimming left V 4 bases short and J 0 bases short, with 9 bases between. Looked up from germline, CDR1 is WNHNN and CDR2 is SYGVQD (reference sequence). This CDR3 comprises 14 residues. CDR3 DNA: TGCGCCAGCAGTGTGGGACACCTGAACACTGAAGCTTTCTTT. This gives the protein CASSVGHLNTEAFF.

The gene calls are TRBV29-1 and TRBJ2-2; D may be TRBD1 (7 bases). This CDR3 comprises 13 residues. The V gene's germline CDR1 is SQVTM and CDR2 ANQGSEA. V was shortened by 7 bases and J by 7 bases, with 16 bases between the two germline ends. CDR3 coding DNA: TGCAGCGCAGGGTCAGGGGGACTCGGGGAGCTGTTTTTT. It translates to CSAGSGGLGELFF.

Turning to this clone: Just one base apart from a much larger clone, this may be a read error. The rearrangement joins TRBV6-6 to TRBJ2-7, with TRBD1 matching over 7 bases. Germline assignment: CDR1 MNHNY and CDR2 SVGAGI (reference sequence). After removal of 4 bases from V and 0 bases from J, the junction contained 0 bases not matched to a gene. This CDR3 is built from 13 residues. The CDR3 nucleotides are TGTGCCAGCAGTTGGGACAGCTCCTACGAGCAGTACTTC. This translates into CASSWDSSYEQYF.

This clone has at least ten counts. The CDR3 sequence: CASTQGRGATYEQYF. DNA for the CDR3: TGTGCCAGCACCCAAGGGCGCGGGGCCACCTACGAGCAGTACTTC. The rearrangement uses TRBV11-1 and TRBJ2-7, with a possible D match to TRBD2 (6 bases). CDR1 is SGHAT and CDR2 is FQDESV in the germline V gene (reference sequence). The CDR3 consists of 15 residues. V was cut by 7 bases and J by 2 bases, with 18 bases left in between. Full variable domain (rest looked up from reference TRBV11-1 and TRBJ2-7): EAEVAQSPRYKITEKSQAVAFWCDPISGHATLYWYRQILGQGPELLVQFQDESVVDDSQLPKDRFSAERLKGVDSTLKIQPAELGDSAMYLCASTQGRGATYEQYFGPGTRLTVT.

The V and J genes are TRBV10-3 and TRBJ1-5, with 9 bases fitting TRBD1. Germline trimming cut 10 bases from V and 2 bases from J; bases unmatched to any gene: 12. The germline V gene has CDR1 ENHRY and CDR2 SYGVKD. The CDR3 is made up of 16 amino acids. The CDR3 region has the DNA TGTGCCACACGGACAGGGGAGGGATTGGGCAATCAGCCCCAGCATTTT. This codes for CATRTGEGLGNQPQHF.

Ten or more counts support this clone. V gene TRBV14 combines with J gene TRBJ2-1; the match to TRBD2 covers 7 bases. J gave up 7 bases and V 1 base, and 7 bases lay outside the gene matches. This CDR3 has 15 residues. Germline CDR1 reads SGHDN; CDR2 reads FVKESK. CDR3 amino acids: CASSQGLAVENEQFF. The CDR3 DNA reads as TGTGCCAGCAGCCAAGGGCTAGCGGTAGAAAATGAGCAGTTCTTC. Complete variable domain (other parts from reference TRBV14 and TRBJ2-1): EAGVTQFPSHSVIEKGQTVTLRCDPISGHDNLYWYRRVMGKEIKFLLHFVKESKQDESGMPNNRFLAERTGGTYSTLKVQPAELEDSGVYFCASSQGLAVENEQFFGPGTRLTVL.

The chain links TRBV2 to TRBJ1-3; possible D gene TRBD1, 6 bases. Per the germline V gene, CDR1 is SNHLY and CDR2 is FYNNEI. The CDR3 has 14 amino acids. V was trimmed by 3 bases and J by 4 bases, leaving 10 bases between them. CDR3 amino acids: CASSEGALGNTIYF. The CDR3 DNA reads TGTGCCAGCAGTGAGGGGGCCCTAGGAAACACCATATATTTT.

This clone was counted a few times. This rearrangement joins TRBV7-9 to TRBJ2-5; 16 positions match TRBD2. Germline V gene sequence: CDR1 SEHNR, CDR2 FQNEAQ (reference sequence). This CDR3 has 17 amino acids. V trimming: 4 bases; J trimming: 5 bases; junction bases outside the gene matches: 7. CDR3 residues: CASSSGTSGGDWETQYF. The CDR3 bases are TGTGCCAGCAGCTCCGGGACTAGCGGGGGGGATTGGGAGACCCAGTACTTC.

This clone was counted a few times. The chain has TRBV4-2 and TRBJ1-1; no reliable D call. Trimming pared 4 bases from V and 4 bases from J, leaving 16 bases between. CDR1 is LGHNA, CDR2 YNFKEQ, per germline. The CDR3 has 15 residues. The CDR3 loop reads CASSPTTGKSTEAFF. CDR3 nucleotide sequence: TGTGCCAGCAGCCCAACGACGGGGAAGAGCACTGAAGCTTTCTTT.

The chain employs TRBV6-2 or TRBV6-3 and TRBJ2-7; 8 positions agree with TRBD2. Trimming cost V 4 bases and J 2 bases; bases outside gene matches: 7. CDR3 length: 15 amino acids. The germline CDR1 and CDR2 sequences are MNHEY and SVGEGT. The chain's CDR3 is CASSSGGAGTYEQYF. As DNA, the CDR3 is TGTGCCAGCAGTTCGGGAGGGGCGGGGACCTACGAGCAGTACTTC.

The genes are TRBV5-4 and TRBJ2-5, with 7 nucleotides matching TRBD1. Germline CDR1 and CDR2: SGHNT and YYREEE (reference sequence). This CDR3 is built from 14 residues. Trimming removed 4 bases from V and 5 bases from J; junction bases left unmatched: 8. CDR3 in amino acids: CASSDKTGMETQYF. In nucleotides, the CDR3 is TGTGCCAGCAGCGACAAGACAGGGATGGAGACCCAGTACTTC.

The genes are TRBV12-3 or TRBV12-4 and TRBJ1-2; D gene unclear. V shed 1 base and J shed 2 bases, with 5 bases lying between them. This CDR3 has 13 amino acids. The CDR3 reads CASSLVVNYGYTF. The CDR3 DNA sequence: TGTGCCAGCAGTTTAGTAGTAAACTATGGCTACACCTTC.

The chain joins TRBV6-5 to TRBJ1-3, with D unclear. Germline V gene lookup returns CDR1 MNHEY and CDR2 SVGAGI. This CDR3 has 15 amino acids. Trimming cost V 7 bases and J 4 bases, with 17 bases left between them. This chain's CDR3 is CASIPTVPAGNTIYF. In DNA, the CDR3 is TGTGCCAGCATCCCGACGGTTCCAGCGGGAAACACCATATATTTT.

The chain joins TRBV12-3 or TRBV12-4 to TRBJ2-5; 7 bases are shared with TRBD2. The CDR3 totals 12 residues. V shed 3 bases, J shed 6 bases, and the junction held 1 base outside the gene matches. As DNA, the CDR3 is TGTGCCAGCAGTTTCGGGGGGAAGACCCAGTACTTC. This codes for CASSFGGKTQYF.

The genes are TRBV29-1 and TRBJ1-1; TRBD1 might be the D (5 bases). CDR1 is SQVTM, CDR2 ANQGSEA, per germline. Trimming left V 5 bases short and J 2 bases short, with 15 bases between. CDR3 length: 14 residues. The CDR3 nucleotides read TGCAGCGTTAAACCTGGGGGGAGCAACACTGAAGCTTTCTTT. Amino acids: CSVKPGGSNTEAFF.

The gene calls are TRBV15 and TRBJ1-4; D is ambiguous. V was cut by 1 base and J by 2 bases, with 11 bases left in between. The length of the CDR3 is 16 residues. CDR1 and CDR2 from the germline V gene are LNHNV and YYDKDF (reference sequence). The CDR3, as DNA: TGTGCCACCAGCAGAGTTCGGGGATTGACTAATGAAAAACTGTTTTTT. It is translated as CATSRVRGLTNEKLFF.

V gene TRBV2 combines with J gene TRBJ2-5; tentative D call: TRBD2 (6 bases). This CDR3 region has 16 residues. Trimming removed 4 bases at V and 4 bases at J, with 19 bases between. Germline V gives CDR1 SNHLY, CDR2 FYNNEI. In DNA, the CDR3 is TGTGCCAGCAGTGCTGGCTTTCGGGGGACGGGAGAGACCCAGTACTTC. It codes for CASSAGFRGTGETQYF.

This chain joins TRBV10-3 and TRBJ2-1, with 13 positions matching TRBD2. The ends lost 6 bases at V and 6 bases at J; junction bases unmatched: 5. Looked up from germline, CDR1 is ENHRY and CDR2 is SYGVKD. This CDR3 is built from 15 residues. The CDR3 DNA reads TGTGCCATCAGGGGGACTAGCGGGGATGGCAATGAGCAGTTCTTC. It yields the protein CAIRGTSGDGNEQFF.

This clone was counted between two and nine times. This chain uses TRBV5-6 with TRBJ2-7; D might be TRBD2 (6 bases). The V gene's germline CDR1 is SGHDT and CDR2 YYEEEE. Between the trimmed V and J ends, which lost 2 bases and 4 bases, there was a span of 13 bases. CDR3 length equals 14 residues. CDR3 sequence reads: CASSFGGGLYEQYF. DNA for the CDR3: TGTGCCAGCAGCTTCGGGGGTGGATTATACGAGCAGTACTTC.

CDR3 residues: CASSPRTGGGGETQYF. In nucleotides, the CDR3 is TGTGCCAGCTCACCACGGACAGGAGGAGGGGGGGAGACCCAGTACTTC. The chain joins TRBV18 to TRBJ2-5; TRBD1 might be the D (7 bases). CDR1 and CDR2 (germline): KGHSH, LQKENI. Trimming shortened V by 1 base and J by 5 bases, and 17 bases separated the two germline ends. The CDR3 is 16 residues long.

This chain connects TRBV5-4 to TRBJ2-2; no clear D. Looked up from germline, CDR1 is SGHNT and CDR2 is YYREEE (reference sequence). Trimming removed 0 bases at V and 1 base at J, with 4 bases between. The CDR3 is 14 residues long. CDR3 nucleotides: TGTGCCAGCAGCTTGGACAGGAACACCGGGGAGCTGTTTTTT. Its translation: CASSLDRNTGELFF.

This rearrangement joins TRBV7-9 to TRBJ1-1; D ambiguous. Germline values: CDR1 SEHNR, CDR2 FQNEAQ (reference sequence). The V gene lost 1 base and the J gene lost 3 bases, with 12 bases spanning the gap. The length of the CDR3 is 15 residues. In DNA, the CDR3 is TGTGCCAGCAGCTTAGGACGGGATGAAGACACTGAAGCTTTCTTT. As protein: CASSLGRDEDTEAFF.